This TCR beta chain was identified during a study of CD8+ T cells in alopecia areata. On the study more broadly: Treated patients were given oral tofacitinib, which was dosed at 5 to 10 mg twice daily. Tofacitinib administration persisted for 6 to 18 months, succeeded by 6 months off drug.

Reverse transcribed after extraction, RNA yielded cDNA as the sequencing template. Profiled with immunoSEQ multiplex PCR; TCRdb holds only in-frame clones, not every one. Of more than 85,000 clones in the sample, 35% to 45% were seen once. Points on this clone: Its antigen is unidentified.

Study-level results: In lesional scalp, particularly from alopecia totalis/universalis, clonality was higher than in normal scalp. Scalp sample data also include resident alphabeta T cells from normal skin.

The CDR3 is made up of 13 amino acids. CDR1 MDHEN and CDR2 SYDVKM come from the germline V gene. J lost 3 bases, V lost 6 bases, and 1 base had no gene match. The clonotype comes from a human donor with alopecia areata. The sequenced sample was CD4+ T cells sorted from blood. The chain recombines TRBV28 with TRBJ2-7; 11 bases match TRBD1. CDR3 region: CASSGTGGYEQYF. In DNA form, the CDR3 reads TGTGCCAGCAGCGGGACAGGGGGCTACGAGCAGTACTTC.